This T cell receptor (beta chain) originates from a study of identical twins. Germline assignment: CDR1 SEHNR and CDR2 FQNEAQ (reference sequence). The CDR3 is made up of 14 amino acids. The V segment lost 8 bases and the J segment 3 bases; nucleotides outside the gene matches: 8. TCRdb recomputed calls from the 5' RACE reads with MiXCR, one row per CDR3 protein. The profile shows approximately 350,000 distinct CDR3 sequences, 9% to 15% of them singletons. This clonotype was observed a handful of times. Its target is not known. Study-level points and caveats: Abundant beta clonotypes from cord blood had fewer insertions, unlike memory repertoires, which showed none. Within beta out-of-frame sequences, the excess sharing observed between twins was weaker. For out-of-frame alpha sequences shared by twins, low generation probability was in excess. Conclusions leaned on cross-sectional statistical analysis and did not track the same donors over time.

A further study also used this sample, focusing on yellow fever vaccine responses in identical twins.

The sequenced sample was CD8+ T cells sorted from blood. The chain recombines TRBV7-9 with TRBJ2-7; the match to TRBD2 covers 9 bases. This TCR was sampled from a young woman in good health. The CDR3 DNA follows: TGTGCCAGCGGGGAGACTAGCGGTTACTACGAGCAGTACTTC. This sequence encodes CASGETSGYYEQYF. The whole variable domain, filled in from reference TRBV7-9 and TRBJ2-7, reads DTGVSQNPRHKITKRGQNVTFRCDPISEHNRLYWYRQTLGQGPEFLTYFQNEAQLEKSRLLSDRFSAERPKGSFSTLEIQRTEQGDSAMYLCASGETSGYYEQYFGPGTRLTVT.